Reported below is one T cell receptor (beta chain). Its cognate antigen is unknown. The method was immunoSEQ multiplex PCR; TCRdb's version includes in-frame clones alone and lacks a portion of them. The sample consists of around 110,000 clones, 80% to 90% of them appearing once. The sample comes from a study of T cell responses to AZD1222 COVID-19 vaccine. Study observations and caveats: Donors, mostly white British, included more females; clonal diversity was possibly underestimated.

This CDR3 is built from 14 residues. Germline CDR1 is SGHTA and CDR2 is FQGTGA. The ends were cut back, 4 bases at V and 6 bases at J, with 14 bases in the middle. The clonotype was recovered from an adult in good health. V is TRBV7-3 and J is TRBJ2-3, with D perhaps TRBD1 (5 bases). The starting material was peripheral blood, obtained on day 0 of MenACWY control vaccination. CDR3: CASSSQGRWDTQYF. In DNA, the CDR3 is TGTGCCAGCAGCTCCCAGGGCCGATGGGATACGCAGTATTTT.